The 30 T cell receptor beta chains below come from one sample, sequenced in a study of T cells after yellow fever vaccination. TCRdb analysed the 5' RACE reads with MiXCR anew, one entry per CDR3 protein. The sample includes around 300,000 distinct CDR3 sequences, around 4.5% seen only once; the top ten take just under 20%. The specimen was PBMCs, collected 15 days after the yellow fever booster vaccination. Receptor source: a man between 18 and 29 years old who received the YFV17D yellow fever vaccine.

This clonotype occurred a few times. The chain employs TRBV12-3 or TRBV12-4 and TRBJ2-7; no firm D call. Trimming pared 7 bases from V and 1 base from J, leaving 17 bases between. CDR3 length equals 15 residues. The CDR3 sequence: CASTHGRRGSYEQYF. CDR3 bases: TGTGCCAGCACTCATGGGCGGCGCGGTTCCTACGAGCAGTACTTC.

Comment on this clonotype: This may come from a read error, since a much larger clone is one base off. The chain has TRBV5-4 and TRBJ2-7; unclear D gene. There are 13 residues in the CDR3. Per the germline V gene, CDR1 is SGHNT and CDR2 is YYREEE (reference sequence). The CDR3 DNA sequence: TGTGCCAGCAGCAGTGTCCCCCCCAGCGAGAAGTACTTC. Translation gives CASSSVPPSEKYF.

This clonotype was picked up many times. This chain uses TRBV7-9 with TRBJ2-4; the match to TRBD2 covers 11 bases. CDR3 size: 16 residues. Germline loops: CDR1 SEHNR, CDR2 FQNEAQ (reference sequence). Germline trimming cut 5 bases from V and 4 bases from J; bases unmatched to any gene: 7. DNA for the CDR3: TGTGCCAGCAGCCATGGTACTAGCGGGGGAAAAAACATTCAGTACTTC. Protein product: CASSHGTSGGKNIQYF.

V gene TRBV20-1 combines with J gene TRBJ2-7; D is perhaps TRBD2 (5 bases). The CDR3 has 11 amino acids. Germline values: CDR1 DFQATT, CDR2 SNEGSKA (reference sequence). The CDR3 DNA reads TGCCGTCTCCGGACTCTCTACGAGCAGTACTTC. Translated: CRLRTLYEQYF.

This clonotype has only a few counts. The chain employs TRBV24-1 and TRBJ2-1; the match to TRBD1 covers 11 bases. The length of the CDR3 is 16 residues. CDR1 KGHDR and CDR2 SFDVKD come from the germline V gene. Unmatched junction bases numbered 7, after V lost 3 bases and J lost 7 bases. The CDR3: CATSDPGQGAGNEQFF. The CDR3 bases are TGTGCCACCAGTGATCCCGGACAGGGGGCTGGGAATGAGCAGTTCTTC.

This clonotype has a count of ten or more. V usage is TRBV7-9 and J usage is TRBJ1-5, with TRBD1 identical over 10 bases. Germline loops: CDR1 SEHNR, CDR2 FQNEAQ (reference sequence). The CDR3 has 16 amino acids. The V and J ends lost 6 bases and 0 bases, in that order; junction bases with no gene match: 5. The DNA of the CDR3 is TGTGCCAGCAGATCCCGACAGGGGGCTAGCAATCAGCCCCAGCATTTT. It is translated as CASRSRQGASNQPQHF.

This chain uses TRBV12-3 or TRBV12-4 with TRBJ2-3; no clear D gene. The CDR3 totals 12 residues. V dropped 5 bases and J dropped 8 bases, with 11 bases sitting between them. In DNA form, the CDR3 reads TGTGCCAGCAGTACCGCCGCTGGTACGCAGTATTTT. Protein sequence: CASSTAAGTQYF.

This clonotype was seen many times. The CDR3 is CASRTLGYEQYF. Written as DNA, the CDR3 is TGTGCCAGCAGAACTCTGGGGTACGAGCAGTACTTC. This chain connects TRBV12-3 or TRBV12-4 to TRBJ2-7; unclear D gene. Trimming stripped 6 bases from V and 4 bases from J, with 10 bases between. This CDR3 has 12 residues.

This clonotype was detected ten times or more. The V call is TRBV20-1, the J call TRBJ1-1; D possibly corresponds to TRBD1 (6 bases). This CDR3 is built from 13 residues. Germline CDR1 reads DFQATT; CDR2 reads SNEGSKA (reference sequence). V lost 7 bases, J lost 3 bases, and 15 bases lay in between. The CDR3 DNA reads TGCAGTGGGGGTAACCAGGGGTACACTGAAGCTTTCTTT. Protein product: CSGGNQGYTEAFF.

This clonotype was counted at least ten times. The chain couples TRBV20-1 to TRBJ2-1, with D possibly TRBD1 on 5 matching bases. V was clipped by 6 bases and J by 5 bases, with 26 bases between them. The CDR3 has 17 amino acids. Germline lookup yields CDR1 DFQATT and CDR2 SNEGSKA (reference sequence). The CDR3 loop reads CSAQETFSRTLNNEQFF. The CDR3 DNA follows: TGCAGTGCCCAGGAAACGTTTTCTCGGACATTGAACAATGAGCAGTTCTTC.

This clonotype was detected a few times. This chain connects TRBV7-2 to TRBJ2-3, with D hard to call. Trimming stripped 7 bases from V and 3 bases from J, with 5 bases between. The CDR3 consists of 11 residues. Per the germline V gene, CDR1 is SGHTA and CDR2 is FQGNSA. The CDR3 protein is CASTGTDTQYF. Written as DNA, the CDR3 is TGTGCCAGCACTGGGACAGATACGCAGTATTTT.

This clonotype has at least ten counts. The V and J genes are TRBV12-3 or TRBV12-4 and TRBJ1-1, with 8 bases matching TRBD1. With 7 bases clipped from V and 7 bases from J, the junction kept 14 bases outside the gene matches. CDR3 length: 15 residues. CDR3 loop: CASTRPGQGENEAFF. For the CDR3, the DNA is TGTGCCAGCACCAGGCCCGGACAGGGTGAAAATGAAGCTTTCTTT.

The chain joins TRBV4-1 to TRBJ1-6; unclear D gene. Germline loops: CDR1 MGHRA, CDR2 YSYEKL. The CDR3 is made up of 15 amino acids. Trimming took off 4 bases at V and 4 bases at J, with 11 bases between the two ends. This chain's CDR3 is CASSPGLGYNSPLHF. The CDR3 nucleotides read TGCGCCAGCAGCCCCGGATTAGGGTATAATTCACCCCTCCACTTT.

This clonotype occurred many times. The chain recombines TRBV7-9 with TRBJ2-1, with a tentative D call TRBD2 (6 bases). Trimming shortened V by 0 bases and J by 3 bases, and 12 bases separated the two germline ends. The germline V gene has CDR1 SEHNR and CDR2 FQNEAQ (reference sequence). This CDR3 comprises 16 residues. The CDR3 loop reads CASSLASGGYYNEQFF. DNA of the CDR3: TGTGCCAGCAGCTTAGCGTCCGGGGGATACTACAATGAGCAGTTCTTC.

This clonotype occurred a few times. The gene calls are TRBV28 and TRBJ1-2; no clear D. CDR1 is MDHEN and CDR2 is SYDVKM in the germline V gene. V lost 8 bases and J lost 5, with 21 bases in between. The CDR3 is made up of 15 amino acids. The CDR3 reads CASSPPGNDGYGYTF. The CDR3 DNA is TGTGCCAGCTCACCCCCGGGCAATGATGGGTATGGCTACACCTTC.

There are a few counts of this clonotype. The rearrangement uses TRBV10-3 and TRBJ2-6, with unresolved D. This CDR3 spans 14 amino acids. Trimming removed 3 bases from V and 2 bases from J, with 5 bases in between. Germline values: CDR1 ENHRY, CDR2 SYGVKD. This CDR3 is CAISEVAGANVLTF. CDR3 bases: TGTGCCATCAGTGAAGTCGCTGGGGCCAACGTCCTGACTTTC.

This clonotype was counted many times. The chain is built from TRBV12-3 or TRBV12-4 and TRBJ1-5; D call uncertain. The CDR3 sequence is 16 residues long. The V gene lost 2 bases and the J gene lost 0 bases, with 11 bases spanning the gap. CDR3 amino acids: CASSLWYRHSNQPQHF. Written as DNA, the CDR3 is TGTGCCAGCAGTTTATGGTACAGACATAGCAATCAGCCCCAGCATTTT.

This clonotype has only a few counts. This chain joins TRBV6-5 and TRBJ2-2, with D perhaps matching TRBD2 (5 bases). This CDR3 spans 16 amino acids. Germline CDR1 is MNHEY and CDR2 is SVGAGI. Trimming removed 6 bases at V and 3 bases at J, with 17 bases between. CDR3 in amino acids: CASSPLSGTYTGELFF. The CDR3 DNA reads as TGTGCCAGCAGCCCCCTCAGCGGAACATACACCGGGGAGCTGTTTTTT.

This clonotype was found many times. The chain combines TRBV6-6 with TRBJ1-1; D gene uncertain. This CDR3 spans 14 amino acids. Deletions cut 7 bases from V and 8 bases from J, with 20 bases between. Germline CDR1 is MNHNY and CDR2 is SVGAGI (reference sequence). The CDR3 DNA sequence: TGTGCCAGCAACCACCTGGGGTCTCTATTAGAAGCTTTCTTT. This encodes CASNHLGSLLEAFF.

This clonotype was seen a few times. The chain joins TRBV4-3 to TRBJ2-3; tentatively, D is TRBD2 (6 bases). V gave up 3 bases and J gave up 0 bases, with 13 bases separating them. CDR3 size: 16 residues. In germline, CDR1 is LGHNA, CDR2 YSLEER. CDR3 amino acids: CASSHVLASSTDTQYF. The CDR3 nucleotides read TGCGCCAGCAGCCATGTTCTAGCGTCGAGCACAGATACGCAGTATTTT.

The gene calls are TRBV5-1 and TRBJ2-7; the D gene could be TRBD1 or TRBD2 (5 bases each). V lost 0 bases to trimming and J lost 4 bases, with 8 bases between them. Per the germline V gene, CDR1 is SGHRS and CDR2 is YFSETQ. The length of the CDR3 is 13 residues. The CDR3 DNA is TGCGCCAGCAGCTTGGGGGGGAAGTACGAGCAGTACTTC. Translating it yields CASSLGGKYEQYF.

This clonotype was seen ten or more times. The V call is TRBV20-1, the J call TRBJ1-4, with 9 bases aligning to TRBD1. V lost 0 bases to trimming and J lost 6 bases; unmatched junction nucleotides: 5. This CDR3 comprises 15 residues. Per germline, CDR1 DFQATT and CDR2 SNEGSKA (reference sequence). This CDR3 is CSARDKGQGYEKLFF. The CDR3, as DNA: TGCAGTGCTAGAGATAAGGGACAGGGATATGAAAAACTGTTTTTT.

This clonotype was recorded at least ten times. The J gene is TRBJ2-2, the V gene TRBV4-1; weak D call: TRBD2 (6 bases). V shed 11 bases and J shed 2 bases, with 12 bases lying between them. CDR1 is MGHRA and CDR2 is YSYEKL in the germline V gene. The CDR3 totals 13 residues. The DNA of the CDR3 is TGCGCCTCACGGGGACTCAACACCGGGGAGCTGTTTTTT. Protein product: CASRGLNTGELFF.

The CDR3 here is CAQQDLTSGANVLTF. As DNA, the CDR3 is TGTGCCCAACAGGATCTTACCTCTGGGGCCAACGTCCTGACTTTC. The rearrangement joins TRBV2 to TRBJ2-6; D is possibly TRBD1 (5 bases). Germline lookup yields CDR1 SNHLY and CDR2 FYNNEI. The CDR3 covers 15 residues. Trimming stripped 11 bases from V and 0 bases from J, with 14 bases between.

The J gene is TRBJ2-2, the V gene TRBV20-1; 12 nucleotides agree with TRBD2. The CDR3 contains 17 residues. Germline values: CDR1 DFQATT, CDR2 SNEGSKA (reference sequence). The trim removed 0 bases at V and 4 bases at J, leaving 6 bases unmatched. The CDR3 reads CSARDLAGGSVTGELFF. The CDR3 nucleotides are TGCAGTGCTAGAGATCTAGCGGGGGGGAGTGTCACCGGGGAGCTGTTTTTT.

This clonotype was detected many times. The V and J genes are TRBV6-5 and TRBJ2-5; 10 positions match TRBD2. This CDR3 spans 16 amino acids. The germline CDR1 and CDR2 sequences are MNHEY and SVGAGI. Trimming cost V 2 bases and J 4 bases; bases outside gene matches: 7. The CDR3 nucleotides read TGTGCCAGCAGTTACAAGTTCGCTAGCGGGGGAGAGACCCAGTACTTC. This sequence encodes CASSYKFASGGETQYF.

This clonotype was counted between two and nine times. The rearrangement links TRBV3-1 to TRBJ2-7; TRBD1 agrees at 7 bases. Germline values: CDR1 LGHDT, CDR2 YNNKEL (reference sequence). The V gene end was trimmed by 1 base and the J gene end by 10 bases; junction bases not matched to a gene: 10. This CDR3 has 14 amino acids. CDR3 loop: CASSQGSGRGSQYV. CDR3 DNA sequence: TGTGCCAGCAGCCAAGGTAGTGGCAGGGGGAGCCAGTACGTC.

The genes are TRBV11-2 and TRBJ1-3; D not resolved. Germline loops: CDR1 SGHAT, CDR2 FQNNGV. The CDR3 runs to 13 residues. V gave up 9 bases and J gave up 0 bases, with 9 bases separating them. The chain's CDR3 is CASGESSGNTIYF. For the CDR3, the DNA is TGTGCCAGTGGGGAGAGCTCTGGAAACACCATATATTTT.

This clonotype was detected a few times. The chain carries TRBV7-9 and TRBJ2-2; D uncertain. The CDR3 covers 14 residues. Looked up from germline, CDR1 is SEHNR and CDR2 is FQNEAQ (reference sequence). Trimming took off 4 bases at V and 6 bases at J, with 12 bases between the two ends. The DNA of the CDR3 is TGTGCCAGCAGCTCGTCCACTCGTCCCGGGGAGCTGTTTTTT. It is translated as CASSSSTRPGELFF.

This clonotype was detected only a few times. The rearrangement links TRBV4-1 to TRBJ2-2, with D possibly being TRBD2 (7 bases). Germline assignment: CDR1 MGHRA and CDR2 YSYEKL. V dropped 0 bases and J dropped 5 bases, with 10 bases sitting between them. The CDR3 loop spans 15 amino acids. The CDR3 coding sequence is TGCGCCAGCAGCCAAGAGGGGGGGCGGACCGGGGAGCTGTTTTTT. Its translation: CASSQEGGRTGELFF.